Sequencing of this T cell receptor (beta chain) was carried out in a study of beta chain features in type 1 diabetes. Study outcomes and limitations: The study found that naive, central memory and Treg TCRB repertoires appeared more similar in patients than in healthy donors.

The investigators reverse transcribed all of the isolated RNA, so they sequenced expressed TCRB transcripts. Method: immunoSEQ multiplex PCR; TCRdb's copy keeps in-frame clones and lacks some. This sample has 250,000 or so clones, with over 65% found just once. CDR1 and CDR2 (germline): GTSNPN, SVGIG (reference sequence). Trimming shortened V by 1 base and J by 7 bases, and 17 bases separated the two germline ends. The CDR3 totals 15 residues. On this clone itself: The antigen is undetermined.

This chain joins TRBV30 and TRBJ1-5, with D possibly matching TRBD1 (6 bases). This TCR came from a man aged 25 to 45 in good health. Sequencing was performed on naive CD4+ T cells from blood. This chain's CDR3 is CAWSATQGVGQPQHF. The CDR3 DNA reads TGTGCCTGGAGTGCGACACAGGGAGTGGGCCAGCCCCAGCATTTT. The full variable domain, its missing parts supplied by reference TRBV30 and TRBJ1-5, is SQTIHQWPATLVQPVGSPLSLECTVEGTSNPNLYWYRQAAGRGLQLLFYSVGIGQISSEVPQNLSASRPQDRQFILSSKKLLLSDSGFYLCAWSATQGVGQPQHFGDGTRLSIL.